One and the same sample provided the 27 T cell receptor beta chains below, sequenced in a study of OX40 agonist ivuxolimab in advanced cancers. Sequenced by immunoSEQ multiplex PCR; TCRdb stores in-frame clones only, minus some. Among about 70,000 clones listed, about 92% were seen once. The sequenced sample was CD4+ or CD8+ T cells sorted from blood, obtained in a trial of the OX40 agonist ivuxolimab. Receptor source: an adult with an advanced solid tumor such as melanoma, head and neck, liver or kidney cancer.

The chain couples TRBV6-1 to TRBJ2-7, with 13 bases fitting TRBD2. Per the germline V gene, CDR1 is MNHNS and CDR2 is SASEGT. V lost 7 bases to trimming and J lost 7 bases; unmatched junction nucleotides: 10. The CDR3 is 15 residues long. DNA for the CDR3: TGTGCCAGCACTAAGGCCGGGACTAGCGGGGATGAGCAGTACTTC. This sequence encodes CASTKAGTSGDEQYF.

The gene calls are TRBV7-2 and TRBJ2-5; TRBD2 aligns across 14 bases. From germline, CDR1 is SGHTA and CDR2 FQGNSA. J gave up 7 bases and V 3 bases, and 10 bases lay outside the gene matches. The CDR3 is 17 amino acids. CDR3 sequence reads: CASSLGLAGAALGTQYF. Written as DNA, the CDR3 is TGTGCCAGCAGCTTGGGACTAGCGGGGGCTGCATTGGGGACCCAGTACTTC.

This chain joins TRBV5-4 and TRBJ1-3, with a tentative D call TRBD1 (6 bases). The CDR3 loop spans 19 amino acids. From germline, CDR1 is SGHNT and CDR2 YYREEE (reference sequence). The germline V and J ends were trimmed by 3 bases and 1 base, with 23 bases remaining between them. CDR3 residues: CASSWGGVFGRGSGNTIYF. CDR3 DNA: TGTGCCAGCAGCTGGGGGGGTGTTTTTGGCAGGGGATCTGGAAACACCATATATTTT.

This clone turned up a few times. The chain combines TRBV19 with TRBJ1-6; 8 positions agree with TRBD1. V lost 7 bases, J lost 5 bases, and 4 bases stayed unmatched. CDR1 and CDR2 (germline): LNHDA, SQIVND (reference sequence). The CDR3 sequence is 14 residues long. CDR3 protein: CASTLGQDNSPLHF. The CDR3, as DNA: TGTGCCAGTACTCTGGGACAGGATAATTCACCCCTCCACTTT.

The table lists this clone with a few counts. The genes are TRBV9 and TRBJ1-1; D gene uncertain. In germline, CDR1 is SGDLS, CDR2 YYNGEE. V gave up 4 bases and J gave up 0 bases, with 7 bases separating them. This CDR3 has 13 residues. The DNA of the CDR3 is TGTGCCAGCAGCCCTGTCATGAACACTGAAGCTTTCTTT. This translates into CASSPVMNTEAFF.

V is TRBV5-6 and J is TRBJ2-2; D is ambiguous. The V gene's germline CDR1 is SGHDT and CDR2 YYEEEE. The CDR3 has 12 residues. V was cut by 1 base and J by 6 bases, with 4 bases left in between. The CDR3 spells CASSLTAGELFF. The CDR3 nucleotides read TGTGCCAGCAGCTTGACAGCCGGGGAGCTGTTTTTT. The entire variable domain, with the rest obtained from reference TRBV5-6 and TRBJ2-2, is as follows: DAGVTQSPTHLIKTRGQQVTLRCSPKSGHDTVSWYQQALGQGPQFIFQYYEEEERQRGNFPDRFSGHQFPNYSSELNVNALLLGDSALYLCASSLTAGELFFGEGSRLTVL.

Written as DNA, the CDR3 is TGTGCCAGCAATCGACAGAATTCACCCCTCCACTTT. Protein sequence: CASNRQNSPLHF. The J gene is TRBJ1-6, the V gene TRBV5-6; a possible D gene is TRBD1 (5 bases). CDR3 size: 12 residues. Germline loops: CDR1 SGHDT, CDR2 YYEEEE. V lost 6 bases, J lost 7 bases, and 8 bases lay in between.

The CDR3 is CATRVGNEQFF. CDR3 in DNA: TGTGCCACCAGGGTCGGCAATGAGCAGTTCTTC. The chain employs TRBV15 and TRBJ2-1, with D unclear. Trimming removed 6 bases at V and 6 bases at J, with 6 bases between. Germline V gene lookup returns CDR1 LNHNV and CDR2 YYDKDF (reference sequence). The CDR3 runs 11 residues.

A single count supports this clone. This rearrangement joins TRBV4-2 to TRBJ2-1; TRBD2 aligns across 10 bases. CDR3 length: 12 amino acids. Germline V gene data show CDR1 as LGHNA and CDR2 as YNFKEQ. V gave up 3 bases and J gave up 13 bases; unmatched junction bases: 3. The CDR3 nucleotides read TGTGCCAGCAGCCAGGAGCGGGGGGGACAGTTCTTC. Residues: CASSQERGGQFF.

J is TRBJ1-2 and V is TRBV10-3; D gene uncertain. The V gene lost 0 bases and the J gene lost 8 bases, with 16 bases spanning the gap. Germline CDR1 reads ENHRY; CDR2 reads SYGVKD. The CDR3 totals 15 residues. The CDR3: CAISESTFGPRGYTF. The CDR3 bases are TGTGCCATCAGTGAGTCGACGTTTGGTCCTCGGGGCTACACCTTC.

The V call is TRBV4-1, the J call TRBJ2-2, with 8 bases matching TRBD2. The CDR3 covers 16 residues. Unmatched junction bases numbered 12, after V lost 4 bases and J lost 8 bases. Germline assignment: CDR1 MGHRA and CDR2 YSYEKL. As DNA, the CDR3 is TGCGCCAGCAGCCCCCTAGGCGGGGGGCAAGGGGGGGAGCTGTTTTTT. Its protein product is CASSPLGGGQGGELFF.

The genes are TRBV20-1 and TRBJ1-2; D is unclear. Germline V gives CDR1 DFQATT, CDR2 SNEGSKA (reference sequence). V lost 4 bases to trimming and J lost 2 bases, with 5 bases between them. This CDR3 spans 11 amino acids. The CDR3 sequence is CSATVNYGYTF. The CDR3 DNA is TGCAGTGCTACAGTGAACTATGGCTACACCTTC.

The V and J genes are TRBV6-5 and TRBJ2-7, with D hard to call. Germline V CDR1 and CDR2: MNHEY, SVGAGI. The CDR3 contains 14 residues. Trimming pared 6 bases from V and 0 bases from J, leaving 12 bases between. Here the CDR3 reads CASRPPSNSYEQYF. CDR3 DNA sequence: TGTGCCAGCAGACCACCATCTAACTCCTACGAGCAGTACTTC.

In its sample, this clone was seen a few times. CDR3 nucleotides: TGTGCCAGCAGCTTAGATGGGACAGGGGGCCCCTTCTCTGGAAACACCATATATTTT. This encodes CASSLDGTGGPFSGNTIYF. V gene TRBV7-9 combines with J gene TRBJ1-3; TRBD1 matches at 12 bases. Germline V lookup: CDR1 SEHNR, CDR2 FQNEAQ (reference sequence). The CDR3 covers 19 residues. V dropped 1 base and J dropped 0; count of bases not matched to a gene: 7.

The chain links TRBV4-2 to TRBJ1-6, with 7 bases fitting TRBD1. V shed 6 bases and J 5 bases; nucleotides not matched to a gene: 4. This CDR3 has 14 residues. Germline V CDR1 and CDR2: LGHNA, YNFKEQ. The CDR3 here is CASRGGQHNSPLHF. As DNA, the CDR3 is TGTGCCAGCAGGGGGGGACAGCATAATTCACCCCTCCACTTT.

V usage is TRBV11-2 and J usage is TRBJ1-4; 8 positions agree with TRBD1. CDR1 and CDR2 (germline): SGHAT, FQNNGV. V gave up 5 bases and J gave up 8 bases; unmatched junction bases: 4. The CDR3 spans 13 residues. The CDR3 loop reads CASSRTGNEKLFF. CDR3 coding DNA: TGTGCCAGCAGCCGGACAGGGAACGAAAAACTGTTTTTT.

This clone appeared once. V is TRBV2 and J is TRBJ2-4, with TRBD1 identical over 9 bases. Per germline, CDR1 SNHLY and CDR2 FYNNEI. J was trimmed by 9 bases and V by 5 bases; bases with no gene match: 11. The CDR3 has 15 residues. The CDR3 DNA reads TGTGCCAGCAGTCAGCCGGGACAGGGAACTGGCATTCAGTACTTC. Translating gives CASSQPGQGTGIQYF.

The gene calls are TRBV5-1 and TRBJ2-5; 7 bases are a match to TRBD1. The J call may be incorrect, as the DNA end agrees better with TRBJ2-7. Germline values: CDR1 SGHRS, CDR2 YFSETQ. The CDR3 sequence is 16 residues long. CDR3 region: CASSLGQGFFPYEQYF. The CDR3 nucleotides are TGCGCCAGCAGCTTGGGACAGGGTTTTTTCCCCTACGAGCAGTACTTC.

The V call is TRBV10-3, the J call TRBJ1-2, with 8 bases matching TRBD1. In germline, CDR1 is ENHRY, CDR2 SYGVKD. The CDR3 is made up of 15 amino acids. Trimming removed 3 bases from V and 4 bases from J; junction bases left unmatched: 7. The CDR3 sequence: CAISDTGQGGYGYTF. As DNA, the CDR3 is TGTGCCATCAGTGACACCGGACAGGGTGGCTATGGCTACACCTTC.

V is TRBV25-1 and J is TRBJ1-1, with D maybe TRBD1 (5 bases). Germline CDR1 reads MGHDK; CDR2 reads SYGVNS. The CDR3 is made up of 16 amino acids. With 2 bases removed from V and 0 bases from J, the gap between germline ends came to 13 bases. The DNA of the CDR3 is TGTGCCAGCAGTGAAGGGACGGGACGTATGAACACTGAAGCTTTCTTT. Protein: CASSEGTGRMNTEAFF.

The V gene is TRBV5-6, the J gene TRBJ1-6; D possibly corresponds to TRBD1 (5 bases). The CDR3 totals 17 residues. The germline V gene encodes CDR1 SGHDT and CDR2 YYEEEE. Trimming pared 4 bases from V and 1 base from J, leaving 15 bases between. The CDR3 DNA is TGTGCCAGCAGCACTCTCGCAGGGACGTCCTATAATTCACCCCTCCACTTT. This sequence encodes CASSTLAGTSYNSPLHF.

The chain is built from TRBV19 and TRBJ1-6, with D maybe TRBD1 (5 bases). Germline V gives CDR1 LNHDA, CDR2 SQIVND (reference sequence). This CDR3 spans 14 amino acids. The germline V and J ends were trimmed by 6 bases and 6 bases, with 12 bases remaining between them. Here the CDR3 reads CASSGQWGNSPLHF. Here the CDR3 DNA reads TGTGCCAGTAGCGGACAATGGGGTAATTCACCCCTCCACTTT. Full variable domain (outside the CDR3, taken from reference TRBV19 and TRBJ1-6): DGGITQSPKYLFRKEGQNVTLSCEQNLNHDAMYWYRQDPGQGLRLIYYSQIVNDFQKGDIAEGYSVSREKKESFPLTVTSAQKNPTAFYLCASSGQWGNSPLHFGNGTRLTVT.

The rearrangement joins TRBV7-8 to TRBJ2-7, with 10 positions matching TRBD1. Germline CDR1 reads SGHVS; CDR2 reads FQNEAQ. The CDR3 has 14 amino acids. V lost 5 bases and J lost 2; bases outside the gene matches: 3. The CDR3 loop reads CASSADRGPYEQYF. The CDR3 nucleotides read TGTGCCAGCAGCGCAGACAGGGGGCCCTACGAGCAGTACTTC.

The CDR3 here is CASSPLGQNSYEQYF. DNA for the CDR3: TGTGCCAGCTCACCACTCGGACAGAATTCCTACGAGCAGTACTTC. This chain uses TRBV18 with TRBJ2-7; possible D gene TRBD1, 6 bases. The CDR3 is made up of 15 amino acids. The germline V gene has CDR1 KGHSH and CDR2 LQKENI. V dropped 1 base and J dropped 1 base, with 11 bases sitting between them.

This chain joins TRBV7-6 and TRBJ2-7, with D perhaps TRBD1 (5 bases). The germline gives CDR1 SGHVS, CDR2 FNYEAQ. The CDR3 runs to 13 residues. Trimming cost V 4 bases and J 2 bases, with 9 bases left between them. As DNA, the CDR3 is TGTGCCAGCAGCTCCACAGGTACCTACGAGCAGTACTTC. Translated, it gives CASSSTGTYEQYF.

V and J are TRBV10-2 and TRBJ2-5, with D perhaps TRBD1 (5 bases). V lost 10 bases and J 4 bases, leaving 13 bases between the germline ends. Germline V gene lookup returns CDR1 WSHSY and CDR2 SAAADI. The CDR3 is made up of 12 amino acids. Here the CDR3 DNA reads TGCGCCACCGCGACAGTTTTAGAGACCCAGTACTTC. Encoded protein: CATATVLETQYF.

J is TRBJ2-1 and V is TRBV7-9, with 10 bases identical to TRBD2. CDR3 length: 16 amino acids. Germline CDR1 is SEHNR and CDR2 is FQNEAQ (reference sequence). Trimming at V came to 1 base and at J to 8 bases, leaving 8 bases not matched to a gene. CDR3 sequence reads: CASSLVSGGASYEQFF. The CDR3 DNA is TGTGCCAGCAGCTTAGTCAGCGGGGGGGCCTCCTATGAGCAGTTCTTC.